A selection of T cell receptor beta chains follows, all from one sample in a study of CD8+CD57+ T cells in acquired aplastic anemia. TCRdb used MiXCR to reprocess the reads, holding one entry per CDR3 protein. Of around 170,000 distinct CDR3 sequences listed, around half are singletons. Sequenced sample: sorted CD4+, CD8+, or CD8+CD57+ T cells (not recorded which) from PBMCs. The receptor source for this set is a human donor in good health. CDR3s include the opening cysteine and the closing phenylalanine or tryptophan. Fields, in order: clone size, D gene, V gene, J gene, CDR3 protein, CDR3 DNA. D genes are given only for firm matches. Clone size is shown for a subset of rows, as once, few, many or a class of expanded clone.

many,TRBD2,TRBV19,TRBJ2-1,CASGGLVSYNEQFF,TGTGCCAGTGGGGGACTAGTCTCCTACAATGAGCAGTTCTTC
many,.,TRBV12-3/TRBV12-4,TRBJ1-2,CASSLSGSYGYTF,TGTGCCAGCAGTTTATCTGGCAGCTATGGCTACACCTTC
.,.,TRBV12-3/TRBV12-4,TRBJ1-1,CASSLTGMGNTEAFF,TGTGCCAGCAGTTTAACGGGGATGGGAAACACTGAAGCTTTCTTT
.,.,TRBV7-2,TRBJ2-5,CASGMGLSNTAETQYF,TGTGCCAGCGGCATGGGTTTGAGCAACACAGCAGAGACCCAATACTTC
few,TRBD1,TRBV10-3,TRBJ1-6,CAISERTGSYNSPLHF,TGTGCCATCAGTGAGAGGACAGGCTCCTATAATTCACCCCTCCACTTT
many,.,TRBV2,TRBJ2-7,CASRGRIEQYF,TGTGCCAGCAGGGGCCGTATTGAGCAGTACTTC
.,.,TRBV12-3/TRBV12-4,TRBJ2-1,CASRDGAGPSSYNEQFF,TGTGCCAGCAGAGACGGGGCAGGGCCGAGCTCCTACAATGAGCAGTTCTTC
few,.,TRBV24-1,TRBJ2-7,CATSILWGDEQYF,TGTGCCACCTCAATCCTGTGGGGGGACGAGCAGTACTTC
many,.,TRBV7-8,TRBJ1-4,CASSPRDSPTNEKLFF,TGTGCCAGCAGCCCCCGTGACAGCCCCACTAATGAAAAACTGTTTTTT
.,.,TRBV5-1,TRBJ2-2,CASTAVRAGELFF,TGCGCCAGCACCGCGGTTCGGGCCGGGGAGCTGTTTTTT
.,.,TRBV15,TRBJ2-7,CATSREGLGSYEQYF,TGTGCCACCAGCAGAGAAGGTTTAGGCTCCTACGAGCAGTACTTC
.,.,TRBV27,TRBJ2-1,CASTDLGRSYEQFF,TGTGCCAGCACCGACCTGGGGAGGAGCTATGAGCAGTTCTTC
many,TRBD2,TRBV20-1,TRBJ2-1,CSARESRGRTNDEQFF,TGCAGTGCTAGAGAATCACGCGGGAGGACGAACGATGAGCAGTTCTTC
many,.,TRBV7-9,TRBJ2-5,CASSLGLKETQYF,TGTGCCAGCAGCTTAGGACTTAAGGAGACCCAGTACTTC
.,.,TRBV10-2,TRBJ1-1,CASTLDTGTFF,TGCGCCAGCACCTTGGATACTGGAACTTTCTTT
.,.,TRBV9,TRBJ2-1,CASSVAEGAYNEQFF,TGTGCCAGCAGCGTAGCGGAGGGCGCGTACAATGAGCAGTTCTTC